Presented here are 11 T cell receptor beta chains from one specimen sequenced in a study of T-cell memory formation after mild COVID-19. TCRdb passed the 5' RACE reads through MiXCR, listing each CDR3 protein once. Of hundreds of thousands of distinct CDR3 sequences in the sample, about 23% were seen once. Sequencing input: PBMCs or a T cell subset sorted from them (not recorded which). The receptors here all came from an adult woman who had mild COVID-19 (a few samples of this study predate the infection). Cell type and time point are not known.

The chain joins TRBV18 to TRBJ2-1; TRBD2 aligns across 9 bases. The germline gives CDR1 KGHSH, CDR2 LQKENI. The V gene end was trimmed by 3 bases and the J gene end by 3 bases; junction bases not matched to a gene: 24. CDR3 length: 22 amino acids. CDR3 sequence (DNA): TGTGCCAGCTCACCCCCTGGGGTAGCGGGAGTCGGTGTAGGTGGTTTCTACAATGAGCAGTTCTTC. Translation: CASSPPGVAGVGVGGFYNEQFF.

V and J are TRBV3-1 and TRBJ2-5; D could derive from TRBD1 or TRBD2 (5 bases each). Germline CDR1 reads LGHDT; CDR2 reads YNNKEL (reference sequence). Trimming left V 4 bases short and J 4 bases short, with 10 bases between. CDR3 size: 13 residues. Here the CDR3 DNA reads TGTGCCAGCAGCCCAAAGAGGGGAGAGACCCAGTACTTC. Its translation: CASSPKRGETQYF.

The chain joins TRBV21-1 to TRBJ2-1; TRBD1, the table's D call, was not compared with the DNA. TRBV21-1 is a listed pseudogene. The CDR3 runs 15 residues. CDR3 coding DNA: TGTGCCAGCAGCCCCGGACAACCTCATTACAATGAGCAGTTCTTC. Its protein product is CASSPGQPHYNEQFF.

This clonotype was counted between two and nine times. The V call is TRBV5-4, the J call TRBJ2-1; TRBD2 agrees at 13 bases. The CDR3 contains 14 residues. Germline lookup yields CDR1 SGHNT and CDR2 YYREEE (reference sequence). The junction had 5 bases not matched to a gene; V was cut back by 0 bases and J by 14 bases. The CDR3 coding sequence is TGTGCCAGCAGCTTGGAACTAGCGGGAGGGTCCAAGTTCTTC. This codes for CASSLELAGGSKFF.

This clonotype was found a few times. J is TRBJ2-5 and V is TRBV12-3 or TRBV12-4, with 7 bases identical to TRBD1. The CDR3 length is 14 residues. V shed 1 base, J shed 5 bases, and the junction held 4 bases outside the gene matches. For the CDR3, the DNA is TGTGCCAGCAGTTTAGGAGACAGGGTCGAGACCCAGTACTTC. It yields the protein CASSLGDRVETQYF.

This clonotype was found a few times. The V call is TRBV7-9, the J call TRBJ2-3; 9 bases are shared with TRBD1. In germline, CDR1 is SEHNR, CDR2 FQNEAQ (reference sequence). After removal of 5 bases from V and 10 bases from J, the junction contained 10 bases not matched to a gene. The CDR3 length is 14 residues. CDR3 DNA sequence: TGTGCCAGCAGCAATAGTGTCCGGGACAGGGCGCAGTATTTT. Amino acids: CASSNSVRDRAQYF.

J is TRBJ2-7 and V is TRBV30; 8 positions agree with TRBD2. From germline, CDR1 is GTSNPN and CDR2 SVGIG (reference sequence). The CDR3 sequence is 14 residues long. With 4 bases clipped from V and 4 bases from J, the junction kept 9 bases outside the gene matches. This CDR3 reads CAWKTSDLGYEQYF. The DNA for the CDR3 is TGTGCCTGGAAGACTAGCGACCTCGGGTACGAGCAGTACTTC.

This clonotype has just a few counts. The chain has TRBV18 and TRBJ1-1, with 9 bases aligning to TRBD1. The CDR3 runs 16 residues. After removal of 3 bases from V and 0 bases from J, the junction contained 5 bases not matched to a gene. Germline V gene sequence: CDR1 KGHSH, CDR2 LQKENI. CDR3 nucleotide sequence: TGTGCCAGCTCACCGGGACAGGGAACCATGAACACTGAAGCTTTCTTT. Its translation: CASSPGQGTMNTEAFF.

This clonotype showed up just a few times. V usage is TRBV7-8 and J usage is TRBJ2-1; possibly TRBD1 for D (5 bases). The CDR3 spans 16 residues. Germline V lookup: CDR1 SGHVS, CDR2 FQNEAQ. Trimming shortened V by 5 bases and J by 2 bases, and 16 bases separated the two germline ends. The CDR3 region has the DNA TGTGCCAGCAGCCCCATGGTTAGGGGCCCCTACAATGAGCAGTTCTTC. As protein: CASSPMVRGPYNEQFF.

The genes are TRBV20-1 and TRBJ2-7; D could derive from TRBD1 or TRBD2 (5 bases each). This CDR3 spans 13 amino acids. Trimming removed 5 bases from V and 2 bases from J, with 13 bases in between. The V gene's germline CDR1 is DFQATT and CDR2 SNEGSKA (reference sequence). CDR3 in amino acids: CSAHRGQAYEQYF. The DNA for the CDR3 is TGCAGTGCTCACCGGGGCCAAGCCTACGAGCAGTACTTC.

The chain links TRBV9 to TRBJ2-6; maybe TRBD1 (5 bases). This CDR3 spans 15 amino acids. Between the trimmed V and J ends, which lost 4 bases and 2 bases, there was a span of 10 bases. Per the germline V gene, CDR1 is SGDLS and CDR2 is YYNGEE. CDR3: CASSTAGTGANVLTF. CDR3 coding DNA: TGTGCCAGCAGCACCGCAGGGACTGGGGCCAACGTCCTGACTTTC.